This T cell receptor (beta chain) was captured in a study of blood T cell repertoires in COVID-19. Study in general: COVID-19 samples from acute and convalescent phases originated in the United States, Italy and Spain.

The germline gives CDR1 SEHNR, CDR2 FQNEAQ (reference sequence). This CDR3 has 14 residues. V lost 5 bases, J lost 7 bases, and 5 bases stayed unmatched. The authors' processing: Nucleated cell number was recorded as an estimate derived from reference gene primer amplification. Generated by immunoSEQ multiplex PCR, the TCRdb table keeps only in-frame clones and is missing some. V, J and clone size derive from that table, while D and trimming were established from the DNA sequence. The table shows fewer than 350,000 clones, with 85% occurring only once. Participants were aged 18 to 89 years, lived in 20 to 25 US areas, and enrolled virtually.

This chain connects TRBV7-9 to TRBJ1-6, with 7 positions matching TRBD1. This clonotype originated in a woman in her 30s who had been exposed to COVID-19. The sample taken for sequencing was PBMCs or T cells enriched from blood (not recorded which). Written as DNA, the CDR3 is TGTGCCAGCAGCAAGACAGGGTTGAATTCACCCCTCCACTTT. Protein sequence: CASSKTGLNSPLHF. The complete variable domain, with remaining parts taken from reference TRBV7-9 and TRBJ1-6, reads DTGVSQNPRHKITKRGQNVTFRCDPISEHNRLYWYRQTLGQGPEFLTYFQNEAQLEKSRLLSDRFSAERPKGSFSTLEIQRTEQGDSAMYLCASSKTGLNSPLHFGNGTRLTVT.